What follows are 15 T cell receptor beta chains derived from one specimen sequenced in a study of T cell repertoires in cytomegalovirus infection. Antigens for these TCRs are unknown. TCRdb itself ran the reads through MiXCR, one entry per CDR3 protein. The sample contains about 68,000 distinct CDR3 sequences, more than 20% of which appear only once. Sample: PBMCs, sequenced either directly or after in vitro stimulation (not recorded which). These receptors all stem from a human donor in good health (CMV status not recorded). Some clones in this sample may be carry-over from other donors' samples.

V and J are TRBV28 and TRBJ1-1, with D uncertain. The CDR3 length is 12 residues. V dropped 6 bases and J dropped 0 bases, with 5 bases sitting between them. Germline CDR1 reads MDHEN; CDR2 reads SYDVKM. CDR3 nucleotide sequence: TGTGCCAGCAGGGATCTGAACACTGAAGCTTTCTTT. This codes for CASRDLNTEAFF.

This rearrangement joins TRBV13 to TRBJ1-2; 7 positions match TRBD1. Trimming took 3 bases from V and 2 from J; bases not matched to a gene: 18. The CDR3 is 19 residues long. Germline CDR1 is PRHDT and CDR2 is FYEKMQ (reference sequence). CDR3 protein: CASSFQRLDRVFPNYGYTF. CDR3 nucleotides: TGTGCCAGCAGCTTTCAGAGACTCGACAGGGTATTTCCCAACTATGGCTACACCTTC. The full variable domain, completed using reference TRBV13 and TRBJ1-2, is AAGVIQSPRHLIKEKRETATLKCYPIPRHDTVYWYQQGPGQDPQFLISFYEKMQSDKGSIPDRFSAQQFSDYHSELNMSSLELGDSALYFCASSFQRLDRVFPNYGYTFGSGTRLTVV.

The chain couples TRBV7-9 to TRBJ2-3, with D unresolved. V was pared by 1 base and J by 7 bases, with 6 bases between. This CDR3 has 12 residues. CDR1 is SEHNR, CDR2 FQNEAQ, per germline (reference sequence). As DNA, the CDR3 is TGTGCCAGCAGCTTAGGTGGGAATACGCAGTATTTT. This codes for CASSLGGNTQYF.

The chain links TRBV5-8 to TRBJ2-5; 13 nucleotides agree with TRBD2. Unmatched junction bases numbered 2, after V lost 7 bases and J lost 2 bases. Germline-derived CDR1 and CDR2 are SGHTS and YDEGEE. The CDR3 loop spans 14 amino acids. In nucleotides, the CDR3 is TGTGCCAGCTCGGGACTAGCGGGGCAAGAGACCCAGTACTTC. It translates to CASSGLAGQETQYF.

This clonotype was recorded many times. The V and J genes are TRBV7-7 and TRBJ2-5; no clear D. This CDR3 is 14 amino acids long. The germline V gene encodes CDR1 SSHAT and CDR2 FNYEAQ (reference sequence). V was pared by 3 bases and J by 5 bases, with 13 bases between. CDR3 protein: CASSFIGVGETQYF. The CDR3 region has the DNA TGTGCCAGCAGCTTTATTGGGGTAGGGGAGACCCAGTACTTC. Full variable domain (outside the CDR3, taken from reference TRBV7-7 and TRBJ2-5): GAGVSQSPRYKVTKRGQDVTLRCDPISSHATLYWYQQALGQGPEFLTYFNYEAQPDKSGLPSDRFSAERPEGSISTLTIQRTEQRDSAMYRCASSFIGVGETQYFGPGTRLLVL.

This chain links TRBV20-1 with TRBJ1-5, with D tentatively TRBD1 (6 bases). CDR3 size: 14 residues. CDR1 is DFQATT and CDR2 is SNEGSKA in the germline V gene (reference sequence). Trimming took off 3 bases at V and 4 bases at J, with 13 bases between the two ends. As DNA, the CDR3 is TGCAGTGCTAGTACACAGGGAATTAATCAGCCCCAGCATTTT. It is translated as CSASTQGINQPQHF.

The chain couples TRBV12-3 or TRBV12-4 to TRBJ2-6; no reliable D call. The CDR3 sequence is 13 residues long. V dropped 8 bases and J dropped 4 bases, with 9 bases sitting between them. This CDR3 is CASRSPGANVLTF. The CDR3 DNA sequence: TGTGCCAGCCGATCCCCCGGGGCCAACGTCCTGACTTTC.

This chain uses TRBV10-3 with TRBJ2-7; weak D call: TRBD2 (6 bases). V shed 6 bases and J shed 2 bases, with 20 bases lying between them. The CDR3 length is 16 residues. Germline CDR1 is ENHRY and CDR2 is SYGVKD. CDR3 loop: CAISALLTREPYEQYV. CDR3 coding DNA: TGTGCCATCAGCGCCTTACTTACTCGGGAGCCCTACGAGCAGTACGTC.

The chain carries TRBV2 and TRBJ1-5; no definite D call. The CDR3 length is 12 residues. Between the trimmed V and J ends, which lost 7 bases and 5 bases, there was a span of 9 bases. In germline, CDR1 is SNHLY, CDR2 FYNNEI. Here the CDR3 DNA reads TGTGCCAGCAAGCTAAGATATCAGCCCCAGCATTTT. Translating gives CASKLRYQPQHF. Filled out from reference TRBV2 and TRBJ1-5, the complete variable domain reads EPEVTQTPSHQVTQMGQEVILRCVPISNHLYFYWYRQILGQKVEFLVSFYNNEISEKSEIFDDQFSVERPDGSNFTLKIRSTKLEDSAMYFCASKLRYQPQHFGDGTRLSIL.

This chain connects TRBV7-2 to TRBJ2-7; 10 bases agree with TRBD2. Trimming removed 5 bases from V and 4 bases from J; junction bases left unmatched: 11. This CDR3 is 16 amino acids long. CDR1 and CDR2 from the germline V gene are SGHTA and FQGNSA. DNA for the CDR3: TGTGCCAGCAGCCCAGGACAGCGGGAGGGCCTATACGAGCAGTACTTC. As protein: CASSPGQREGLYEQYF.

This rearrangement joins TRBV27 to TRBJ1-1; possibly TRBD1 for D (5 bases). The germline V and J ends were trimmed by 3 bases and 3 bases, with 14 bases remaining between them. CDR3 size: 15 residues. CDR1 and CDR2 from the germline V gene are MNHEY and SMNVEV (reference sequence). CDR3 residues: CASSLRRGGDTEAFF. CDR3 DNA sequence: TGTGCCAGCAGTTTGCGACGGGGGGGGGACACTGAAGCTTTCTTT.

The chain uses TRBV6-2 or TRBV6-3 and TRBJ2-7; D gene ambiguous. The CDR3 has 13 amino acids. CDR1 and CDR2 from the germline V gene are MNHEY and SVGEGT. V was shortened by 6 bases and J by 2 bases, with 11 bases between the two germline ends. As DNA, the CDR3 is TGTGCCAGCAGGGATCCGTCGACCTACGAGCAGTACTTC. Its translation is CASRDPSTYEQYF.

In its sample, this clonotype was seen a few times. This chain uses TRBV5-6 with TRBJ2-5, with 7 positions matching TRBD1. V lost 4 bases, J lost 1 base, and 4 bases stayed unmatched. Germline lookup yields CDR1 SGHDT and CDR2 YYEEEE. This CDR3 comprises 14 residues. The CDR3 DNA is TGTGCCAGCAGCCGACAGGGTAGCCAAGAGACCCAGTACTTC. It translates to CASSRQGSQETQYF.

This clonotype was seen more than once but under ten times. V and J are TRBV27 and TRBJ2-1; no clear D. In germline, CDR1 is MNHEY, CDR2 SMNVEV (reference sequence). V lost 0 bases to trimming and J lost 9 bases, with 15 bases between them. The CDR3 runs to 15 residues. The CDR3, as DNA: TGTGCCAGCAGTTTATCCCAGACTGTTACGGCTGAGCAGTTCTTC. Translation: CASSLSQTVTAEQFF.

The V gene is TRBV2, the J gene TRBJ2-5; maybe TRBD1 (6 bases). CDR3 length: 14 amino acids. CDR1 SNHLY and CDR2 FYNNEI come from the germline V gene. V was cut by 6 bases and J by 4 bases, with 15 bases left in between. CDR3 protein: CASRRGSVAETQYF. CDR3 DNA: TGTGCCAGCAGGAGGGGGAGTGTAGCAGAGACCCAGTACTTC.